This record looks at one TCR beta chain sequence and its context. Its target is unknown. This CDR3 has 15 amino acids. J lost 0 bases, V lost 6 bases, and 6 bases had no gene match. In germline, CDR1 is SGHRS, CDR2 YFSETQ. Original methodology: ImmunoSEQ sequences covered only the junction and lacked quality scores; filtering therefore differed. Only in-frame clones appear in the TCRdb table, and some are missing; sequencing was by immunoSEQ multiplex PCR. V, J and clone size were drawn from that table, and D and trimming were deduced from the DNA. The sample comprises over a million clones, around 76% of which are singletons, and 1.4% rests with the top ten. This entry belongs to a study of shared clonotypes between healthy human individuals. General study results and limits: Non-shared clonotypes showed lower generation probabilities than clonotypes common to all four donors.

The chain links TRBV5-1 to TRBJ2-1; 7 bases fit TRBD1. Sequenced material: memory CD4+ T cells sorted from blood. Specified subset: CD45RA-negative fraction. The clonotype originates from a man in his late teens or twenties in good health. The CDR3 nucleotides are TGCGCCAGCATAGCCTCAGGGGGCTCCTACAATGAGCAGTTCTTC. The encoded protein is CASIASGGSYNEQFF.